This T cell receptor beta chain is from a study of blood T cell repertoires in COVID-19. Study as a whole: Samples of COVID-19 (acute and convalescent) were obtained from the United States, Italy and Spain. PBMCs, B-cell-depleted T cells, or T cells provided the cDNA or gDNA that made up the material.

There are 13 residues in the CDR3. J gave up 8 bases and V 5 bases, and 7 bases lay outside the gene matches. Per the germline V gene, CDR1 is SNHLY and CDR2 is FYNNEI. Original processing notes: Estimation of nucleated cell counts was performed using reference gene primer amplification. Clones were read by immunoSEQ multiplex PCR, and TCRdb kept only the in-frame ones, dropping some. V and J calls and clone size follow that table, whereas D and trimming were derived from the DNA. The sample has 230,000 or so clones, approximately 92% seen once. The J gene is TRBJ1-2, the V gene TRBV2, with 8 nucleotides matching TRBD1. The TCR was taken from a woman aged 40 to 50 who had recovered from COVID-19. Sequenced material: peripheral blood. The CDR3 DNA reads as TGTGCCAGCAGTATCCAGGGGGCGCGCGGCTACACCTTC. This gives the protein CASSIQGARGYTF.